Included here is one T cell receptor (beta chain) sequence, with context. Antigen: not known. Other DNA sequences in the sample encode the same CDR3. Primers: 60 Vbeta forward and 13 Jbeta reverse. Profiled with immunoSEQ multiplex PCR; TCRdb holds only in-frame clones, not every one. The table includes around 200,000 clones, 81% detected once. This sample is part of a study of cytomegalovirus exposure and HLA in healthy donors. Study in general: Sequencing of approximately 190 million T cells in an earlier analysis found around 110 million unique TCR beta sequences.

Trimming took 6 bases from V and 8 from J; bases not matched to a gene: 9. Germline assignment: CDR1 SEHNR and CDR2 FQNEAQ (reference sequence). The CDR3 totals 15 residues. Whole-study findings and limits: Some TCR beta chains (about 180 of them) were listed as cytomegalovirus-associated. An analysis done earlier found most TCR beta V segments productive about 87% or about 30% of the time. Rates of TCR association differed by HLA locus in a later analysis, with DRB1 highest and HLA-C lowest.

This chain uses TRBV7-9 with TRBJ1-4; 10 positions agree with TRBD1. Sequenced sample: PBMCs. The sequence was collected from a man aged 45 to 65 in good health and CMV-seronegative. CDR3 sequence (DNA): TGTGCCAGCAGGAACCGGGACAGGGGAGACGAAAAACTGTTTTTT. Its protein is CASRNRDRGDEKLFF.